One and the same sample provided the 8 T cell receptor beta chains below, sequenced in a study of type 1 regulatory T cells. A single record per CDR3 protein comes from TCRdb applying MiXCR to the reads. This sample carries fewer than 75,000 distinct CDR3 sequences, nearly 50% of them seen once, and the ten largest clones take roughly 2.1%. These receptors lack a known antigen. The sequencing input was cultured non-Tr1 T cells, either the whole culture or a sorted T cell fraction (not recorded which). The receptor set was obtained from a human donor in good health.

Comments on this clonotype: Lacking the conserved final phenylalanine or tryptophan, this CDR3 likely reflects a read error. V gene TRBV20-1 combines with J gene TRBJ1-2; D is possibly TRBD1 (5 bases). Germline V gene sequence: CDR1 DFQATT, CDR2 SNEGSKA (reference sequence). The V end lost 6 bases, the J end lost 6 bases, and 17 bases lay between the germline ends. The CDR3 consists of 13 residues. CDR3 protein: CSAQRGLSDGYTV. DNA for the CDR3: TGCAGTGCCCAACGGGGGTTGTCGGATGGCTACACCGTC.

This clonotype was recorded a few times. The chain recombines TRBV20-1 with TRBJ1-2, with 9 bases lining up with TRBD1. The CDR3 contains 13 residues. V lost 3 bases and J lost 6; bases outside the gene matches: 5. Germline CDR1 is DFQATT and CDR2 is SNEGSKA (reference sequence). CDR3 DNA sequence: TGCAGTGCTAGTCCCGGGACAGGGCATGGCTACACCTTC. It specifies CSASPGTGHGYTF.

The chain joins TRBV6-2 or TRBV6-3 to TRBJ2-5, with a weak D call TRBD2 (6 bases). The CDR3 consists of 15 residues. V gave up 6 bases and J gave up 5 bases, with 19 bases separating them. Germline CDR1 reads MNHEY; CDR2 reads SVGEGT. The CDR3 DNA reads TGTGCCAGCAGGACGGGGGTCCTGCCCGGGGAGACCCAGTACTTC. Translation: CASRTGVLPGETQYF.

The chain recombines TRBV15 with TRBJ1-1; possibly TRBD1 for D (6 bases). CDR3 size: 14 residues. The V and J ends lost 8 bases and 1 base respectively, with 14 bases between them. CDR1 and CDR2 from the germline V gene are LNHNV and YYDKDF (reference sequence). This chain's CDR3 is CATGQGHSNTEAFF. CDR3 coding DNA: TGTGCCACCGGCCAGGGACACTCGAACACTGAAGCTTTCTTT.

The chain couples TRBV2 to TRBJ2-4; the D is unclear. Trimming pared 7 bases from V and 1 base from J, leaving 11 bases between. Germline V CDR1 and CDR2: SNHLY, FYNNEI. This CDR3 spans 14 amino acids. CDR3 in amino acids: CASKAPLAKNIQYF. The CDR3 DNA follows: TGTGCCAGCAAAGCGCCACTGGCCAAAAACATTCAGTACTTC. The full variable domain, completed using reference TRBV2 and TRBJ2-4, is EPEVTQTPSHQVTQMGQEVILRCVPISNHLYFYWYRQILGQKVEFLVSFYNNEISEKSEIFDDQFSVERPDGSNFTLKIRSTKLEDSAMYFCASKAPLAKNIQYFGAGTRLSVL.

V usage is TRBV18 and J usage is TRBJ1-5, with 11 bases lining up with TRBD1. Germline V gene sequence: CDR1 KGHSH, CDR2 LQKENI. V lost 0 bases, J lost 2 bases, and 3 bases stayed unmatched. The CDR3 has 17 amino acids. The CDR3 region has the DNA TGTGCCAGCTCACCACCCGAGGGACAGGGGGGCAATCAGCCCCAGCATTTT. Translating it yields CASSPPEGQGGNQPQHF.

This clonotype was picked up one time. The chain uses TRBV2 and TRBJ2-5; the D gene is possibly TRBD2 (6 bases). CDR3 length equals 15 residues. With 5 bases removed from V and 1 base from J, the gap between germline ends came to 14 bases. The germline CDR1 and CDR2 sequences are SNHLY and FYNNEI. CDR3 nucleotide sequence: TGTGCCAGCAGTAAGGCGGGGACTTCCCAAGAGACCCAGTACTTC. This codes for CASSKAGTSQETQYF.

The V call is TRBV5-1, the J call TRBJ2-1, with 8 bases lining up with TRBD2. J was trimmed by 6 bases and V by 3 bases; bases with no gene match: 8. Germline loops: CDR1 SGHRS, CDR2 YFSETQ. The CDR3 has 15 amino acids. The CDR3 here is CASSSLAEPGNEQFF. In nucleotides, the CDR3 is TGCGCCAGCAGCTCACTAGCGGAGCCGGGCAATGAGCAGTTCTTC.